What follows are 14 T cell receptor beta chains derived from one specimen sequenced in a study of T-cell reconstitution after alpha-beta-depleted transplantation in children listed by TCRdb under 2016. The library relied on PCR. The sequencing machine was an Illumina HiSeq 2500. TCR library preparation used molecular barcoding, with unique molecular identifiers applied to normalize quantification of the TCRbeta repertoire. TCRdb handled the public reads itself, with Q25 trimming in fastp and clone calling in MiXCR, and kept productive beta chains. One record per CDR3 amino acid sequence lists the most common genes and DNA. The sample table records about 500,000 distinct CDR3 sequences; approximately 30% of these occur just once. Jointly, the top ten make up 2% to 3% of the sample. Here the sequenced sample was PBMCs from the stem cell graft donor, taken from the stem cell graft. The receptors shown here come from a human donor who donated a stem cell graft to a child with aplastic anemia.

J is TRBJ2-7 and V is TRBV7-6; D ambiguous. This CDR3 has 13 amino acids. V lost 0 bases and J lost 6, with 9 bases in between. Germline CDR1 reads SGHVS; CDR2 reads FNYEAQ. This CDR3 reads CASSLAIVGEQYF. The CDR3, as DNA: TGTGCCAGCAGCTTAGCTATAGTCGGCGAGCAGTACTTC.

The chain has TRBV6-1 and TRBJ2-5; 9 bases are a match to TRBD2. CDR3 length: 13 amino acids. V lost 4 bases, J lost 5 bases, and 2 bases stayed unmatched. From germline, CDR1 is MNHNS and CDR2 SASEGT. The CDR3 is CASSGLAAETQYF. The DNA of the CDR3 is TGTGCCAGCAGTGGACTAGCGGCTGAGACCCAGTACTTC.

There are many counts of this clonotype. The rearrangement links TRBV10-3 to TRBJ1-5; 12 positions agree with TRBD1. Germline V CDR1 and CDR2: ENHRY, SYGVKD. Trimming removed 8 bases from V and 2 bases from J; junction bases left unmatched: 4. This CDR3 has 15 amino acids. The DNA for the CDR3 is TGTGCCATCGGGGGACAGGGGGCTGGCAATCAGCCCCAGCATTTT. It translates to CAIGGQGAGNQPQHF.

The rearrangement joins TRBV12-3 or TRBV12-4 to TRBJ2-3, with 8 bases identical to TRBD1. This CDR3 has 15 residues. V was pared by 6 bases and J by 1 base, with 6 bases of the junction left unmatched. As DNA, the CDR3 is TGTGCCAGCAGGATGACAGGGGTCGGCACAGATACGCAGTATTTT. Translation: CASRMTGVGTDTQYF.

This chain connects TRBV20-1 to TRBJ2-7; 8 bases map to TRBD1. V lost 1 base and J lost 0; bases outside the gene matches: 8. Germline CDR1 is DFQATT and CDR2 is SNEGSKA (reference sequence). The CDR3 is 16 amino acids. The CDR3 here is CSARASTGVSSYEQYF. DNA of the CDR3: TGCAGTGCTAGAGCCTCGACAGGGGTAAGCTCCTACGAGCAGTACTTC.

This chain uses TRBV28 with TRBJ2-5; D perhaps matches TRBD1 (6 bases). The CDR3 runs 12 residues. Looked up from germline, CDR1 is MDHEN and CDR2 is SYDVKM. V lost 8 bases to trimming and J lost 6 bases, with 13 bases between them. CDR3 protein: CASGQFMQTQYF. For the CDR3, the DNA is TGTGCCAGCGGACAGTTTATGCAGACCCAGTACTTC.

This clonotype was detected ten times or more. This chain joins TRBV20-1 and TRBJ2-5, with 8 bases that match TRBD1. The CDR3 is 14 residues long. V was clipped by 6 bases and J by 3 bases; unmatched bases: 9. Germline V CDR1 and CDR2: DFQATT, SNEGSKA (reference sequence). The CDR3 DNA reads as TGCAGTGCACTTCGGACAGGGACCAAAGAGACCCAGTACTTC. Translated, it gives CSALRTGTKETQYF.

This sequence joins TRBV5-1 and TRBJ1-1; D not certain. The CDR3 has 14 residues. V was trimmed by 0 bases and J by 0 bases, leaving 6 bases between them. The germline CDR1 and CDR2 sequences are SGHRS and YFSETQ. This chain's CDR3 is CASSLVLMNTEAFF. DNA for the CDR3: TGCGCCAGCAGCTTGGTACTCATGAACACTGAAGCTTTCTTT.

The chain carries TRBV11-3 and TRBJ2-1; 7 nucleotides line up with TRBD1. J was trimmed by 9 bases and V by 1 base; bases with no gene match: 3. Per germline, CDR1 SGHNT and CDR2 YENEEA. CDR3 size: 13 residues. The CDR3 bases are TGTGCCAGCAGCTTAGGGGCAGGGGGTGAGCAGTTCTTC. Protein: CASSLGAGGEQFF.

This clonotype has a handful of counts. The chain combines TRBV7-7 with TRBJ2-2; D is unresolved. This CDR3 region has 16 residues. Per the germline V gene, CDR1 is SSHAT and CDR2 is FNYEAQ (reference sequence). Trimming took 1 base from V and 1 from J, leaving 10 bases between them. CDR3: CASSLGRIGNTGELFF. The DNA of the CDR3 is TGTGCCAGCAGCTTAGGCCGGATCGGGAACACCGGGGAGCTGTTTTTT.

The V and J genes are TRBV6-1 and TRBJ2-5, with D unclear. Trimming left V 6 bases short and J 5 bases short, with 19 bases between. CDR3 length: 15 amino acids. CDR1 and CDR2 (germline): MNHNS, SASEGT. CDR3 coding DNA: TGTGCCAGCAGCTTCAGTAGGAGTCTTTGGGAGACCCAGTACTTC. Its protein is CASSFSRSLWETQYF.

V is TRBV27 and J is TRBJ2-7, with 14 bases identical to TRBD2. The V gene end was trimmed by 4 bases and the J gene end by 9 bases; junction bases not matched to a gene: 11. This CDR3 is built from 16 residues. Germline V lookup: CDR1 MNHEY, CDR2 SMNVEV (reference sequence). CDR3 coding DNA: TGTGCCAGCAGTTACAAAACCGGGACTAGCGGGAGTCCGCAGTACTTC. It specifies CASSYKTGTSGSPQYF.

In this sample, this clonotype turned up a few times. The genes are TRBV6-1 and TRBJ1-1; 8 bases fit TRBD1. The CDR3 totals 17 residues. Germline trimming cut 2 bases from V and 4 bases from J; bases unmatched to any gene: 12. CDR1 is MNHNS, CDR2 SASEGT, per germline. The CDR3 coding sequence is TGTGCCAGCAGTGAACAGGCAGGGGGCGATTCGGGCACTGAAGCTTTCTTT. It translates to CASSEQAGGDSGTEAFF.

The sample holds a few counts of this clonotype. The chain combines TRBV5-1 with TRBJ2-7, with D possibly matching TRBD2 (6 bases). Looked up from germline, CDR1 is SGHRS and CDR2 is YFSETQ. The V end was cut by 1 base, the J end by 2 bases, with 10 bases between. CDR3 length: 14 amino acids. The CDR3 DNA reads as TGCGCCAGCAGCTTGAGGGTAGCGGCCTACGAGCAGTACTTC. Protein: CASSLRVAAYEQYF.